The sequence of this TCR beta chain was determined in a study of OX40 agonist ivuxolimab in advanced cancers. TCRdb's table, derived via immunoSEQ multiplex PCR, lists solely in-frame clones and lacks some. The table shows around 39,000 clones, with approximately 78% occurring only once. Study-wide points: Some patients without response likewise showed low normalized clonal expansion.

With respect to this clone: The antigen remains undetermined.

This CDR3 has 12 amino acids. Germline assignment: CDR1 KGHSH and CDR2 LQKENI. Trimming shortened V by 0 bases and J by 6 bases, and 6 bases separated the two germline ends. The gene calls are TRBV18 and TRBJ2-7; D is unresolved. The TCR originated in an adult with an advanced solid tumor such as melanoma, head and neck, liver or kidney cancer. The sample here was CD4+ or CD8+ T cells sorted from blood, taken in a trial of the OX40 agonist ivuxolimab. CDR3 region: CASSPPLGEQYF. For the CDR3, the DNA is TGTGCCAGCTCACCACCGTTGGGCGAGCAGTACTTC.